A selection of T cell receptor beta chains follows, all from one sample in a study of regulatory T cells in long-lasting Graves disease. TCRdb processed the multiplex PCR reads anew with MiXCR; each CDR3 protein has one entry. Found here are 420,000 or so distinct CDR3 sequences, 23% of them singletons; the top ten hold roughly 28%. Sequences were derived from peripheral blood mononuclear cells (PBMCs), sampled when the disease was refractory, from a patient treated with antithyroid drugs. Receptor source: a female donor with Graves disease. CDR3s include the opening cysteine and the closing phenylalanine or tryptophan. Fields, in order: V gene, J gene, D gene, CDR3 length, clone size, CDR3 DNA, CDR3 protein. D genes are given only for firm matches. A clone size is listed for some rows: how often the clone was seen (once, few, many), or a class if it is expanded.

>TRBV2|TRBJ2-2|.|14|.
TGTGCCAGCAGGAGGTACTCGAACACCGGGGAGCTGGTTTTT
CASRRYSNTGELVF
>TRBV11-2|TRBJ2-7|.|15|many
TGTGCCAGCAGCACTGGTCGGGCGGGGTTCTACGAGCAGTACTTC
CASSTGRAGFYEQYF
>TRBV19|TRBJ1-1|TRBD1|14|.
TGTGCCAGTTCATTAGGTGTGACAGGGACTGAAGCTTTCTTT
CASSLGVTGTEAFF
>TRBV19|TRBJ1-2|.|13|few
TGTGCCAGTAGTATGGCGGGGCTCGGCGGCTACACCTTC
CASSMAGLGGYTF
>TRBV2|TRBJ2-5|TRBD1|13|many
TGTGCCAGCAGAAACAGGGGGGAAGAGACCCAGTACTTC
CASRNRGEETQYF
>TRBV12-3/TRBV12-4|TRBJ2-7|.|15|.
TGTGCCAGCAGGCCCGCCGGGCGGAAGACCTACGAGCAGTACTTC
CASRPAGRKTYEQYF
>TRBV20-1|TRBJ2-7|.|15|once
TGCAGTGCTAGCGTTGGGACTTATTCCCCCTACGAGCAGTACTTC
CSASVGTYSPYEQYF
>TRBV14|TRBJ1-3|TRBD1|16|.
TGTGCCAGCAGCCTTTTATTAGGACAGGGGAGAAACACCATATATTTT
CASSLLLGQGRNTIYF
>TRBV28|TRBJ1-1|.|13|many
TGTGCCAGCAGTATCCTCGTGGGTACTGAAGCTTTCTTT
CASSILVGTEAFF
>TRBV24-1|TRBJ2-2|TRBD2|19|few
TGTGCCACCAGTGATTTGACCGGGAGCGGGAGGGCCCCCCACGGGGAGCTGTTTTTT
CATSDLTGSGRAPHGELFF